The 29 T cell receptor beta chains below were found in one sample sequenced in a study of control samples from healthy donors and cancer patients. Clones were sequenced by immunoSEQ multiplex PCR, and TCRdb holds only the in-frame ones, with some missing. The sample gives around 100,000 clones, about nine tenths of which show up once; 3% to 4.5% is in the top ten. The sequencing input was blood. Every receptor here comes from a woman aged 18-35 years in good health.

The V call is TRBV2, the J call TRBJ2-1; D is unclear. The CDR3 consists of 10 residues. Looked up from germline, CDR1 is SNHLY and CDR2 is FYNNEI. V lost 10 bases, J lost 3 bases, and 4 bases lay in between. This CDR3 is CATRYNEQFF. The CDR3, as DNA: TGTGCCACCCGCTACAATGAGCAGTTCTTC. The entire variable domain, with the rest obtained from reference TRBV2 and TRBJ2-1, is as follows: EPEVTQTPSHQVTQMGQEVILRCVPISNHLYFYWYRQILGQKVEFLVSFYNNEISEKSEIFDDQFSVERPDGSNFTLKIRSTKLEDSAMYFCATRYNEQFFGPGTRLTVL.

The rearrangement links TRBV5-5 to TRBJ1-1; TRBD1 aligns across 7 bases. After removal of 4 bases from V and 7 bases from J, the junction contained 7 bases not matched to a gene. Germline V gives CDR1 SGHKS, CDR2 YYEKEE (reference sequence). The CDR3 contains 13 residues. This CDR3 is CASSLEQGNEAFF. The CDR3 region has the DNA TGTGCCAGCAGCCTAGAACAGGGGAATGAAGCTTTCTTT.

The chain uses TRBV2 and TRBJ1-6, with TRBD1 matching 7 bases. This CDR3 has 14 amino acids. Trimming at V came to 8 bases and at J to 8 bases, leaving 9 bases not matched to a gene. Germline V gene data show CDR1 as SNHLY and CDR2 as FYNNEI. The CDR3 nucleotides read TGTGCCAGCGAAACAGGGGTTGTTGATTCACCCCTCCACTTT. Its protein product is CASETGVVDSPLHF.

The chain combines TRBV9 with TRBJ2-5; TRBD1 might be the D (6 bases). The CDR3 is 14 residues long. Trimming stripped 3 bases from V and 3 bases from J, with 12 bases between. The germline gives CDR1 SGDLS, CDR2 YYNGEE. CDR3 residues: CASSALGQKETQYF. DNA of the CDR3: TGTGCCAGCAGCGCGTTGGGACAAAAAGAGACCCAGTACTTC.

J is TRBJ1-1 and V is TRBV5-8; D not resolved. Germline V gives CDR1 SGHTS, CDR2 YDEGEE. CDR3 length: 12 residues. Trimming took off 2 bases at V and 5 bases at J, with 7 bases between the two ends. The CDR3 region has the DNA TGTGCCAGCAGCTTCTCCGGTACTGAAGCTTTCTTT. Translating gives CASSFSGTEAFF. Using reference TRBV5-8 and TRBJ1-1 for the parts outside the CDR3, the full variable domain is EAGVTQSPTHLIKTRGQQATLRCSPISGHTSVYWYQQALGLGLQFLLWYDEGEERNRGNFPPRFSGRQFPNYSSELNVNALELEDSALYLCASSFSGTEAFFGQGTRLTVV.

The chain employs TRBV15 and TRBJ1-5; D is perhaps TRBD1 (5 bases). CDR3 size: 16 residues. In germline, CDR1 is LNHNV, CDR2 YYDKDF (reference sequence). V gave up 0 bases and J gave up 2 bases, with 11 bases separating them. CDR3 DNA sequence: TGTGCCACCAGCAGAGATCTGGGGGGGGGCAATCAGCCCCAGCATTTT. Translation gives CATSRDLGGGNQPQHF.

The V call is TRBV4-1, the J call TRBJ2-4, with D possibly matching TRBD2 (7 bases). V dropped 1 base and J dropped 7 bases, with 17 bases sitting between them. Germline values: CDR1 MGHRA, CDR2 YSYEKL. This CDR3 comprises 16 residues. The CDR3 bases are TGCGCCAGCAGCCAAGTCGGACGGGGGGCGGGTAACATTCAGTACTTC. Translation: CASSQVGRGAGNIQYF.

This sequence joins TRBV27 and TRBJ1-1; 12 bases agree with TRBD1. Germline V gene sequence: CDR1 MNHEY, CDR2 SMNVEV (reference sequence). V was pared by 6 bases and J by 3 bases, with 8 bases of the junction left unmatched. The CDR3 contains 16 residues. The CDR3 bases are TGTGCCAGCAGCGGGGACAGGGGGCGCCGGGACACTGAAGCTTTCTTT. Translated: CASSGDRGRRDTEAFF.

The CDR3 sequence: CASSVPWDRGDTEAFF. The CDR3 DNA follows: TGTGCCAGTAGTGTCCCCTGGGACAGGGGGGACACTGAAGCTTTCTTT. The chain uses TRBV19 and TRBJ1-1, with 11 bases lining up with TRBD1. Germline V lookup: CDR1 LNHDA, CDR2 SQIVND (reference sequence). The CDR3 covers 16 residues. Germline trimming cut 5 bases from V and 3 bases from J; bases unmatched to any gene: 8.

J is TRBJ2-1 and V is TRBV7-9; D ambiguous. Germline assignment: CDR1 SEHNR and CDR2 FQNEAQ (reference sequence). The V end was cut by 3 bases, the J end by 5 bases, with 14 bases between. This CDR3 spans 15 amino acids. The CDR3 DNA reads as TGTGCCAGCAGCTTGAACGTCGGGTGGAACAATGAGCAGTTCTTC. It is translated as CASSLNVGWNNEQFF.

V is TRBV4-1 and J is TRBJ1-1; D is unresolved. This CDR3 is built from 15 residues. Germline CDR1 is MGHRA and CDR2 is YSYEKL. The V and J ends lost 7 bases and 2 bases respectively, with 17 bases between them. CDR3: CASKNPDQPNTEAFF. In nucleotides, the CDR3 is TGCGCCAGCAAGAACCCAGACCAGCCAAACACTGAAGCTTTCTTT.

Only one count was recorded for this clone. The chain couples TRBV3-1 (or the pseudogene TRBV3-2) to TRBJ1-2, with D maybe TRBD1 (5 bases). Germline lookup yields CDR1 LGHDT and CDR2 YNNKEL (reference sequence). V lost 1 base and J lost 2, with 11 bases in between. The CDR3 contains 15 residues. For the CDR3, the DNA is TGTGCCAGCAGCCAAGGCGCCAGGGTCAACTATGGCTACACCTTC. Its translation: CASSQGARVNYGYTF.

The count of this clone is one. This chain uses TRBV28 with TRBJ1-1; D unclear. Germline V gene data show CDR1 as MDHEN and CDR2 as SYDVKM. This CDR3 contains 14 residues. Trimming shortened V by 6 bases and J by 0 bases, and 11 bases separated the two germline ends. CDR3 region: CASRTWEVNTEAFF. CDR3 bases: TGTGCCAGCAGGACGTGGGAGGTGAACACTGAAGCTTTCTTT.

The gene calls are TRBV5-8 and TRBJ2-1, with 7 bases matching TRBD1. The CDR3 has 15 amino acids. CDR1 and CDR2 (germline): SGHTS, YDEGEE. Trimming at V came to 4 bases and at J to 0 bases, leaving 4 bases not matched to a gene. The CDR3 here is CASSLTGSSYNEQFF. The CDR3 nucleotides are TGTGCCAGCAGCCTGACAGGGAGCTCCTACAATGAGCAGTTCTTC.

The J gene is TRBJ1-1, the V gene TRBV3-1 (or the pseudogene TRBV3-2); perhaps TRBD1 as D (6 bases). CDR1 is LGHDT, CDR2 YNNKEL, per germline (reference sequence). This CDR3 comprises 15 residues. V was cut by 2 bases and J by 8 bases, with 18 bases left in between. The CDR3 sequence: CASSQPERGAREAFF. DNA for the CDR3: TGTGCCAGCAGCCAACCCGAACGGGGGGCGCGAGAAGCTTTCTTT.

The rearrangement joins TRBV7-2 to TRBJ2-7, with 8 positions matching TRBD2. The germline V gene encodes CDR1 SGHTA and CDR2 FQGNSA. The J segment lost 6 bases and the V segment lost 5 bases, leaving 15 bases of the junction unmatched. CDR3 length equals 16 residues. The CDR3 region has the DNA TGTGCCAGCAGCAGCTCAACCGGGACTAGTTACCCCGAGCAGTACTTC. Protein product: CASSSSTGTSYPEQYF.

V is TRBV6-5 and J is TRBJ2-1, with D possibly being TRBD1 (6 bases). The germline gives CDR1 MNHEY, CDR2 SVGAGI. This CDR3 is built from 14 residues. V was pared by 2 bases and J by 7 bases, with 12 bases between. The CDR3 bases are TGTGCCAGCAGTTACGCGACAGGTGGGAATGAGCAGTTCTTC. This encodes CASSYATGGNEQFF.

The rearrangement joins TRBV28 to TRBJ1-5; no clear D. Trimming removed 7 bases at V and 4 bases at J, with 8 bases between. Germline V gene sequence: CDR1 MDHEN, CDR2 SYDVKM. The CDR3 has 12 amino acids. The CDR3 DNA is TGTGCCAGCACCCGCAGGAATCAGCCCCAGCATTTT. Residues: CASTRRNQPQHF.

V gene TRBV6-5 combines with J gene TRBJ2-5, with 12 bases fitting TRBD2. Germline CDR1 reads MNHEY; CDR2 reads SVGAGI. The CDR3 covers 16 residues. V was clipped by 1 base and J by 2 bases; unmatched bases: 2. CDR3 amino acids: CASSYWTSGEQETQYF. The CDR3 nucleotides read TGTGCCAGCAGTTACTGGACTAGCGGGGAACAAGAGACCCAGTACTTC.

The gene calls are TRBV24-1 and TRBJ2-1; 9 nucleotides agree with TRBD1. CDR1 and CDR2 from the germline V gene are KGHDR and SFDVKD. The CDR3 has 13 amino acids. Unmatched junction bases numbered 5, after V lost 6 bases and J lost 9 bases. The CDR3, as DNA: TGTGCCACCAGTATAGGGACAGGGAGTGAGCAGTTCTTC. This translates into CATSIGTGSEQFF.

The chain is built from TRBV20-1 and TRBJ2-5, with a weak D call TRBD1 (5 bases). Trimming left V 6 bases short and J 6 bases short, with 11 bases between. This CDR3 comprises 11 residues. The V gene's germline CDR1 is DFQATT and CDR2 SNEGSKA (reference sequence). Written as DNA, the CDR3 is TGCAGTGCCTGGGGCCAGAAGACCCAGTACTTC. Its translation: CSAWGQKTQYF.

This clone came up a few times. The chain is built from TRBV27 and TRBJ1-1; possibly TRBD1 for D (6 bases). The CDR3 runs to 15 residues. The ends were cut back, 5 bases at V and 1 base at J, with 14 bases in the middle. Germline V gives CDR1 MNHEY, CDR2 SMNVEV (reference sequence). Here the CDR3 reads CASSTTDSKNTEAFF. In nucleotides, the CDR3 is TGTGCCAGCAGTACTACGGACAGCAAGAACACTGAAGCTTTCTTT.

CDR3 in amino acids: CASSESTAWGTEAFF. CDR3 bases: TGCGCCAGCAGTGAGTCGACGGCTTGGGGCACTGAAGCTTTCTTT. V and J are TRBV10-2 and TRBJ1-1; D remains unclear. The V end was cut by 0 bases, the J end by 4 bases, with 12 bases between. The CDR3 loop spans 15 amino acids. Germline-derived CDR1 and CDR2 are WSHSY and SAAADI.

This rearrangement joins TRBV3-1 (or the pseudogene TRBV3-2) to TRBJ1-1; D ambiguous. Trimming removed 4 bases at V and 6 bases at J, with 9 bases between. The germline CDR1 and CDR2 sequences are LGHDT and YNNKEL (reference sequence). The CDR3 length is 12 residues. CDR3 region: CASSRGKSEAFF. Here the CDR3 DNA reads TGTGCCAGCAGCCGGGGAAAGTCTGAAGCTTTCTTT.

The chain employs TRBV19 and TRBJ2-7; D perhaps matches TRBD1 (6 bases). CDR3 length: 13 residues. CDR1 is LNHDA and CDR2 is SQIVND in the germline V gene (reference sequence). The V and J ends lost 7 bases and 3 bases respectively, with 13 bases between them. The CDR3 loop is CASTMGADYEQYF. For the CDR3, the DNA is TGTGCCAGTACCATGGGGGCAGACTACGAGCAGTACTTC.

CDR3 loop: CASSGSGTPGDGYTF. The CDR3 DNA reads TGTGCCAGCAGTGGATCCGGGACGCCTGGGGATGGCTACACCTTC. V and J are TRBV2 and TRBJ1-2, with D possibly matching TRBD1 (5 bases). This CDR3 is 15 amino acids long. V was trimmed by 4 bases and J by 6 bases, leaving 18 bases between them. CDR1 is SNHLY, CDR2 FYNNEI, per germline.

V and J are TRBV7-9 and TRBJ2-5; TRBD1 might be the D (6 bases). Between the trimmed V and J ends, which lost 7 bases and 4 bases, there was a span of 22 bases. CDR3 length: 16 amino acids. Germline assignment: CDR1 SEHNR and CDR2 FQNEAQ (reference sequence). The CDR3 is CASTLGEGPQGETQYF. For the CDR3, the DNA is TGTGCCAGCACCCTAGGCGAGGGTCCACAGGGAGAGACCCAGTACTTC.

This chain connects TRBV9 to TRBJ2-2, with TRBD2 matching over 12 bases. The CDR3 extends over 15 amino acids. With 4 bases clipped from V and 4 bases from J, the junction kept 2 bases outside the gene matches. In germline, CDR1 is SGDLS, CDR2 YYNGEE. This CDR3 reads CASSLAGGLTGELFF. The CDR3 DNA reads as TGTGCCAGCAGCCTAGCGGGGGGGCTCACCGGGGAGCTGTTTTTT.

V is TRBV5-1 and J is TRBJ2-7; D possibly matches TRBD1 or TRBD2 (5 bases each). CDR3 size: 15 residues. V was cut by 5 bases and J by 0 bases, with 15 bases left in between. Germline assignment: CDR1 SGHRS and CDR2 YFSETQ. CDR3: CASSSGPQISYEQYF. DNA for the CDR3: TGCGCCAGCAGTTCGGGACCCCAAATCTCCTACGAGCAGTACTTC.